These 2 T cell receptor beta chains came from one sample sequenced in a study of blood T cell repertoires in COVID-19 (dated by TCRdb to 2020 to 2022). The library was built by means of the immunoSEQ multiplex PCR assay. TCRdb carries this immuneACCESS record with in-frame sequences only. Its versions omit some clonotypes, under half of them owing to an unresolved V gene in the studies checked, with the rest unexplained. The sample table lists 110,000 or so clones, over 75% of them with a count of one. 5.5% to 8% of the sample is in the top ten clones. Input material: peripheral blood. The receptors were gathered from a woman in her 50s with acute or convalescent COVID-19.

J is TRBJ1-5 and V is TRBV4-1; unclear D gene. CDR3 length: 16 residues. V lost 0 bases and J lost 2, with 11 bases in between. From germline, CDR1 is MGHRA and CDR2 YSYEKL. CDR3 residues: CASSQDHPVRNQPQHF. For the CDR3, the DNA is TGCGCCAGCAGCCAAGATCATCCAGTGCGCAATCAGCCCCAGCATTTT.

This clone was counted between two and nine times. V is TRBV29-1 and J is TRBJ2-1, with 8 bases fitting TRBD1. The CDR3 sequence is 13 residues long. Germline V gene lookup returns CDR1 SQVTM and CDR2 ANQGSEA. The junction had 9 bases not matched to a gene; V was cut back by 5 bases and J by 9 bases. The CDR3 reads CSVLRGTGIEQFF. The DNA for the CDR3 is TGCAGCGTTCTACGGGGGACAGGCATTGAGCAGTTCTTC.